Following are 12 T cell receptor beta chains from one sample sequenced in a study of metastatic and nonmetastatic thyroid tumors (dated by TCRdb to 2019 to 2021). Receptor libraries were prepared by PCR. Sequencing was performed on an Illumina HiSeq 4000. Through fastp at Q25 and MiXCR, TCRdb rebuilt clones from the public reads, retaining in-frame beta chains. For this sample the table gives approximately 22,000 clones, of which about an eighth were detected only once. Over 11% of the sample is held by the ten biggest clonotypes. No patient had received any treatment before thyroid surgery. Input material: blood. These receptors all come from a female donor with papillary thyroid cancer or a benign thyroid nodule (not recorded which). Some clones in this sample may be carry-over from other donors' samples.

V and J are TRBV15 and TRBJ2-3; possible D gene TRBD2, 6 bases. The CDR3 consists of 15 residues. The V end lost 2 bases, the J end lost 0 bases, and 9 bases lay between the germline ends. Germline lookup yields CDR1 LNHNV and CDR2 YYDKDF (reference sequence). CDR3 protein: CATSRILASTDTQYF. The CDR3 bases are TGTGCCACCAGCAGAATACTAGCTAGCACAGATACGCAGTATTTT.

This clone was counted ten times or more. The genes are TRBV14 and TRBJ1-1; D uncertain. CDR3 size: 14 residues. With 2 bases removed from V and 7 bases from J, the gap between germline ends came to 14 bases. Germline CDR1 and CDR2: SGHDN and FVKESK. Written as DNA, the CDR3 is TGTGCCAGCAGCCAAAGTCCCGTTAACTTTGAAGCTTTCTTT. This encodes CASSQSPVNFEAFF.

This clone appeared many times. J is TRBJ2-5 and V is TRBV7-2; D call uncertain. V lost 3 bases to trimming and J lost 5 bases, with 13 bases between them. The CDR3 has 14 amino acids. The germline gives CDR1 SGHTA, CDR2 FQGNSA. This chain's CDR3 is CASSFRRNGETQYF. The CDR3 DNA sequence: TGTGCCAGCAGCTTCAGAAGGAACGGGGAGACCCAGTACTTC. The variable domain in full, completed from reference TRBV7-2 and TRBJ2-5, reads GAGVSQSPSNKVTEKGKDVELRCDPISGHTALYWYRQSLGQGLEFLIYFQGNSAPDKSGLPSDRFSAERTGGSVSTLTIQRTQQEDSAVYLCASSFRRNGETQYFGPGTRLLVL.

This clone was counted at least ten times. The junction and the germline gene differ at one end; a read error may be behind it. V and J are TRBV4-1 and TRBJ1-5; possibly TRBD1 for D (6 bases). The germline V gene has CDR1 MGHRA and CDR2 YSYEKL. The CDR3 has 16 residues. The CDR3 bases are TGCGCCAGCAGCAAAGAAGACACAGGGTTTAATCAGCCCCAGCATTTT. The encoded protein is CASSKEDTGFNQPQHF.

In its sample, this clone was seen many times. The chain links TRBV2 to TRBJ2-7; 9 bases fit TRBD1. The germline gives CDR1 SNHLY, CDR2 FYNNEI. V was pared by 7 bases and J by 3 bases, with 13 bases of the junction left unmatched. This CDR3 is 16 amino acids long. The CDR3 region is CASISASGTGNYEQYF. The DNA for the CDR3 is TGTGCCAGCATTTCCGCTTCGGGGACAGGGAACTACGAGCAGTACTTC. Full variable domain (outside the CDR3, taken from reference TRBV2 and TRBJ2-7): EPEVTQTPSHQVTQMGQEVILRCVPISNHLYFYWYRQILGQKVEFLVSFYNNEISEKSEIFDDQFSVERPDGSNFTLKIRSTKLEDSAMYFCASISASGTGNYEQYFGPGTRLTVT.

In this sample, this clone turned up many times. The rearrangement uses TRBV27 and TRBJ2-3; 10 nucleotides agree with TRBD2. CDR3 length: 18 amino acids. CDR1 and CDR2 (germline): MNHEY, SMNVEV (reference sequence). With 5 bases clipped from V and 5 bases from J, the junction kept 16 bases outside the gene matches. The CDR3 protein is CASSPGRLAGYRVDTQYF. CDR3 sequence (DNA): TGTGCCAGCAGTCCTGGGAGACTAGCGGGTTATCGGGTAGATACGCAGTATTTT.

By share, this clone counts as medium-sized. This chain connects TRBV6-1 to TRBJ2-7, with 7 bases matching TRBD2. Germline trimming cut 2 bases from V and 6 bases from J; bases unmatched to any gene: 10. Per germline, CDR1 MNHNS and CDR2 SASEGT. The CDR3 sequence is 15 residues long. Written as DNA, the CDR3 is TGTGCCAGCAGTGAAAGGCGGGAGAGTAAAGGCGAGCAGTACTTC. This encodes CASSERRESKGEQYF.

This clone was counted at least ten times. V gene TRBV20-1 combines with J gene TRBJ2-7, with 7 bases fitting TRBD2. The CDR3 runs 16 residues. Losses at the gene ends were 0 bases for V and 4 bases for J; bases not matched to a gene: 12. Germline values: CDR1 DFQATT, CDR2 SNEGSKA (reference sequence). The CDR3 region has the DNA TGCAGTGCTAGAGATCCTTCAGGAGGGAGGGAGTACGAGCAGTACTTC. Protein: CSARDPSGGREYEQYF.

This clone was picked up many times. V gene TRBV5-1 combines with J gene TRBJ2-1; TRBD1 might be the D (5 bases). The ends were cut back, 4 bases at V and 7 bases at J, with 15 bases in the middle. The germline gives CDR1 SGHRS, CDR2 YFSETQ. The CDR3 is 14 residues long. CDR3 sequence reads: CASSARQGGNEQFF. For the CDR3, the DNA is TGCGCCAGCAGCGCAAGGCAGGGTGGAAATGAGCAGTTCTTC. The full variable domain, completed using reference TRBV5-1 and TRBJ2-1, is KAGVTQTPRYLIKTRGQQVTLSCSPISGHRSVSWYQQTPGQGLQFLFEYFSETQRNKGNFPGRFSGRQFSNSRSEMNVSTLELGDSALYLCASSARQGGNEQFFGPGTRLTVL.

The rearrangement joins TRBV9 to TRBJ2-5, with D possibly being TRBD1 (6 bases). This CDR3 has 14 residues. The germline CDR1 and CDR2 sequences are SGDLS and YYNGEE. V was shortened by 3 bases and J by 7 bases, with 16 bases between the two germline ends. The CDR3 DNA follows: TGTGCCAGCAGCGAGACAGGCTCCCCTGGGACCCAGTACTTC. This encodes CASSETGSPGTQYF.

A few counts support this clone. The gene calls are TRBV7-9 and TRBJ1-5; D not certain. V was clipped by 1 base and J by 3 bases, with 4 bases between them. Per the germline V gene, CDR1 is SEHNR and CDR2 is FQNEAQ (reference sequence). The CDR3 is made up of 13 amino acids. The CDR3 sequence: CASSLDVNQPQHF. The CDR3 region has the DNA TGTGCCAGCAGCTTAGACGTCAATCAGCCCCAGCATTTT.

As regards this clone: Sequence at one end of the junction differs from germline and may be a read error. V gene TRBV30 combines with J gene TRBJ1-6, with 8 nucleotides matching TRBD1. The CDR3 spans 15 residues. Germline V gene data show CDR1 as GTSNPN and CDR2 as SVGIG (reference sequence). The CDR3 DNA is TGTGCCTGGAGTGTGGGGCAGGGGGCGGGTTCACACCTCCACTTT. Translating it yields CAWSVGQGAGSHLHF.